The following is a T cell receptor beta chain sequence with its context. The sample originates from a study of blood T cell repertoires in COVID-19. Study-wide context: The United States, Italy and Spain were the sources of the acute and convalescent COVID-19 samples.

Per the germline V gene, CDR1 is SQVTM and CDR2 is ANQGSEA. Trimming removed 0 bases at V and 2 bases at J, with 14 bases between. The CDR3 extends over 15 amino acids. Enrollment of patients from Seattle took place during active infection, with longitudinal follow-up. In the original workflow: Nucleated cell counts were estimated from reference gene primer amplification. The repertoire was sequenced with immunoSEQ multiplex PCR; TCRdb's copy has only in-frame clones and lacks some. The DNA gave D and trimming, while V, J and clone size come from that table. The sample contains nearly 90,000 clones, around 91% of which appear only once.

This TCR was sampled from a man younger than 30 with COVID-19, enrolled during active disease. Specimen: peripheral blood. The chain uses TRBV29-1 and TRBJ2-7; weak D call: TRBD1 (6 bases). CDR3 sequence: CSVEDQQGRPYEQYF. The CDR3 coding sequence is TGCAGCGTTGAAGATCAACAGGGTCGGCCCTACGAGCAGTACTTC.